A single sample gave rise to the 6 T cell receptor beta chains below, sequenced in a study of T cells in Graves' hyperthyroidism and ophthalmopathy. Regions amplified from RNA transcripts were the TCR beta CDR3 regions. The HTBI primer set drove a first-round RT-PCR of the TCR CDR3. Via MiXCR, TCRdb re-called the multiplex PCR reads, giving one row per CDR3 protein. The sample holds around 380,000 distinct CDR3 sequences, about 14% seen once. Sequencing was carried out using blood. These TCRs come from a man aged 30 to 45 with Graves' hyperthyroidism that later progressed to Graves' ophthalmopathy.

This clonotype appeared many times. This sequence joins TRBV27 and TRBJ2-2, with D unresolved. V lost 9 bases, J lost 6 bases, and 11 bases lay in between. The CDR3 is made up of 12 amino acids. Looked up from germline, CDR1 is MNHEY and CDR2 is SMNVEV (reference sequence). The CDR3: CASRNGAGELFF. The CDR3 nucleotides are TGTGCCAGTCGGAATGGTGCCGGGGAGCTGTTTTTT.

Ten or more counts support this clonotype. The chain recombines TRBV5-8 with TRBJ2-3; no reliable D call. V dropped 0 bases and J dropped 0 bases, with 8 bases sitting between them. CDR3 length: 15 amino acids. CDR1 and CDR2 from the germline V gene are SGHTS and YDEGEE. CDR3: CASSLDWSSTDTQYF. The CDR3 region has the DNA TGTGCCAGCAGCTTGGATTGGTCTAGCACAGATACGCAGTATTTT. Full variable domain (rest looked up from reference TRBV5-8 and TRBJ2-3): EAGVTQSPTHLIKTRGQQATLRCSPISGHTSVYWYQQALGLGLQFLLWYDEGEERNRGNFPPRFSGRQFPNYSSELNVNALELEDSALYLCASSLDWSSTDTQYFGPGTRLTVL.

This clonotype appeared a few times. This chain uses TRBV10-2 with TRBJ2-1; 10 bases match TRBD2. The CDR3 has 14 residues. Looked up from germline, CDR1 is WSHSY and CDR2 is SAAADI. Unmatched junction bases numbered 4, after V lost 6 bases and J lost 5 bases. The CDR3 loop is CASRPGLANNEQFF. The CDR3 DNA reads TGCGCCAGCAGGCCGGGACTAGCGAACAATGAGCAGTTCTTC.

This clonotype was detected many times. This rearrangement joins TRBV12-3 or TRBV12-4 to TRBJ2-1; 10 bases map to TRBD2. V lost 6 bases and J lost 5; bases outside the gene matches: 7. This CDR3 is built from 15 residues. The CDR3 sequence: CASSPAGGLDNEQFF. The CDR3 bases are TGTGCCAGCAGCCCAGCGGGGGGGCTGGACAATGAGCAGTTCTTC.

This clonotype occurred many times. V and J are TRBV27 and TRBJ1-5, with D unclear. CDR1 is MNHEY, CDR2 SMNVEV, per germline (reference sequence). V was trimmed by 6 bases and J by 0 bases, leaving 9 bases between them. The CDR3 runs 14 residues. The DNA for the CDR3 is TGTGCCAGCAGAGTAGGCAATAGCAATCAGCCCCAGCATTTT. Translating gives CASRVGNSNQPQHF.

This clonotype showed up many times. This CDR3 reads CASSLERGRDTQYF. Written as DNA, the CDR3 is TGTGCCAGCAGTTTGGAAAGGGGCAGAGATACGCAGTATTTT. The V gene is TRBV28, the J gene TRBJ2-3; D may be TRBD1 (5 bases). This CDR3 has 14 residues. Trimming took 3 bases from V and 5 from J, leaving 12 bases between them. Germline assignment: CDR1 MDHEN and CDR2 SYDVKM. The variable domain in full, completed from reference TRBV28 and TRBJ2-3, reads DVKVTQSSRYLVKRTGEKVFLECVQDMDHENMFWYRQDPGLGLRLIYFSYDVKMKEKGDIPEGYSVSREKKERFSLILESASTNQTSMYLCASSLERGRDTQYFGPGTRLTVL.